Listed here is a single T cell receptor beta chain. This clonotype was recorded at least ten times. Its cognate antigen has yet to be identified. No per-base quality is available; no much larger clone lies one base away. Based on the germline V gene, the CDR1 and CDR2 sequences are SGHVS and FNYEAQ. V is reduced by 2 bases and J by 5 bases, leaving a spacing of 12 bases between them. Spanning cysteine to phenylalanine, the CDR3 consists of 15 amino acids. The entry retains the CDR3 DNA only, 45 bases that are in frame from base 1. This sample is part of a study of early T cells in non-severe SARS-CoV-2 infection (dated by TCRdb to the early 2020s). Looking at the study overall: Because TCR sequencing relied on bulk RNA taken from unsorted whole blood, pairing of alpha and beta chains was not possible.

The paper as a whole reports these results and caveats: VDJdb matching was skewed toward anti-spike CD8 responses and likely underestimated virus-specific expansions by missing private and CD4 specificities.

Libraries came from 5' RACE. These reads were obtained on a NextSeq 500. The TCR library protocol attached unique molecular identifiers to individual cDNA molecules to correct for sequencing error and PCR bias. Both TCR alpha and beta chains were sequenced, and tight co-correlation was observed between alpha and beta sequence abundances in each sample. Processing in the source paper ran as follows. Decombinator V4 was used to perform V gene, J gene and CDR3 annotation of TCR sequences. Expanded TCRs were defined as changing significantly between any two time points under a Poisson model with p below 0.0001. TCR abundances were normalised to the total number of TCRs sequenced per sample and expressed as counts per million. MAIT TCRs were defined by TRAV1-2 paired with TRAJ12, TRAJ20 or TRAJ33, and iNKT TCRs by TRAV10 paired with TRAJ18. VDJdb, accessed 1 November 2021, was searched for CMV, EBV and SARS-CoV-2 annotated TCRs, with TCRs annotated for multiple antigens excluded. In TCRdb, the public reads were trimmed at Q25 with fastp and aligned with MiXCR, with productive beta chains retained. Rows with a matching CDR3 protein are joined into one entry that keeps the most common DNA and genes. It is TCRdb's table, rather than the study itself, that gives the V and J calls and clone size. This sample has some 50,000 distinct CDR3 sequences in its table, and over 8% of those were observed once. Clones ranked in the top ten supply around 4% of the sample.

A case-control design nested within a healthcare worker cohort in London, UK, was used, with weekly nasopharyngeal swab PCR tests and blood sampling performed. Healthcare workers were recruited between 23 and 31 March 2020, during the week of the UK lockdown, and were followed weekly for up to about 16 weeks. The rearranged chain carries TRBV7-6 and TRBJ1-4; no D gene call is confident. This sequence originates from an adult who was a healthcare worker with PCR-confirmed SARS-CoV-2 infection or an uninfected control (not recorded which). The sequenced sample was whole blood. The encoded CDR3 is CASSLMSDGNEKLFF. In nucleotides, the sequence is TGTGCCAGCAGCTTAATGAGCGATGGGAATGAAAAACTGTTTTTT.